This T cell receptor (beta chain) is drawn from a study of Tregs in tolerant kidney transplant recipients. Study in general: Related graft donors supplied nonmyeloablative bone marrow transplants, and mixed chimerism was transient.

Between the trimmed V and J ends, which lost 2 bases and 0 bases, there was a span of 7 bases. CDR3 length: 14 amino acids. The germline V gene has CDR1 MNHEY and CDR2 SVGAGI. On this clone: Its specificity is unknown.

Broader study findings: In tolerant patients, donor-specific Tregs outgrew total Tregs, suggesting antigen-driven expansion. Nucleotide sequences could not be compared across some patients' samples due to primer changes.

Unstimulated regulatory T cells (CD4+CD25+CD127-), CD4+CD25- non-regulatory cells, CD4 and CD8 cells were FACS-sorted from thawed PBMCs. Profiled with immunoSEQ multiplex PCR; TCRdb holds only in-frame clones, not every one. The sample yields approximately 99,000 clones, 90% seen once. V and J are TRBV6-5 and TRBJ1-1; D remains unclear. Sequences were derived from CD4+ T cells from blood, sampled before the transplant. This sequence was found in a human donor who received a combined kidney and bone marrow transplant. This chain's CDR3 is CASSYHQVNTEAFF. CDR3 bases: TGTGCCAGCAGTTACCACCAGGTGAACACTGAAGCTTTCTTT.